This T cell receptor (beta chain) was sequenced in a study of OX40 agonist ivuxolimab in advanced cancers. Study context: Patients assigned to dose escalation were diagnosed with hepatocellular carcinoma, melanoma, renal cell or head and neck cancer.

The trim removed 5 bases at V and 9 bases at J, leaving 5 bases unmatched. The CDR3 runs 12 residues. Germline V CDR1 and CDR2: SGHTA, FQGTGA. The table came from immunoSEQ multiplex PCR; TCRdb's copy has only in-frame clones and leaves some out. The sample shows 85,000 to 90,000 clones, 90% to 95% of them seen only once. Sample: CD4+ or CD8+ T cells sorted from blood, taken in a trial of the OX40 agonist ivuxolimab. The chain links TRBV7-3 to TRBJ2-3; 7 bases are shared with TRBD2. The clonotype comes from an adult with an advanced solid tumor such as melanoma, head and neck, liver or kidney cancer. CDR3 amino acids: CASSPPGGTQYF. As DNA, the CDR3 is TGTGCCAGCAGCCCCCCCGGGGGGACGCAGTATTTT.